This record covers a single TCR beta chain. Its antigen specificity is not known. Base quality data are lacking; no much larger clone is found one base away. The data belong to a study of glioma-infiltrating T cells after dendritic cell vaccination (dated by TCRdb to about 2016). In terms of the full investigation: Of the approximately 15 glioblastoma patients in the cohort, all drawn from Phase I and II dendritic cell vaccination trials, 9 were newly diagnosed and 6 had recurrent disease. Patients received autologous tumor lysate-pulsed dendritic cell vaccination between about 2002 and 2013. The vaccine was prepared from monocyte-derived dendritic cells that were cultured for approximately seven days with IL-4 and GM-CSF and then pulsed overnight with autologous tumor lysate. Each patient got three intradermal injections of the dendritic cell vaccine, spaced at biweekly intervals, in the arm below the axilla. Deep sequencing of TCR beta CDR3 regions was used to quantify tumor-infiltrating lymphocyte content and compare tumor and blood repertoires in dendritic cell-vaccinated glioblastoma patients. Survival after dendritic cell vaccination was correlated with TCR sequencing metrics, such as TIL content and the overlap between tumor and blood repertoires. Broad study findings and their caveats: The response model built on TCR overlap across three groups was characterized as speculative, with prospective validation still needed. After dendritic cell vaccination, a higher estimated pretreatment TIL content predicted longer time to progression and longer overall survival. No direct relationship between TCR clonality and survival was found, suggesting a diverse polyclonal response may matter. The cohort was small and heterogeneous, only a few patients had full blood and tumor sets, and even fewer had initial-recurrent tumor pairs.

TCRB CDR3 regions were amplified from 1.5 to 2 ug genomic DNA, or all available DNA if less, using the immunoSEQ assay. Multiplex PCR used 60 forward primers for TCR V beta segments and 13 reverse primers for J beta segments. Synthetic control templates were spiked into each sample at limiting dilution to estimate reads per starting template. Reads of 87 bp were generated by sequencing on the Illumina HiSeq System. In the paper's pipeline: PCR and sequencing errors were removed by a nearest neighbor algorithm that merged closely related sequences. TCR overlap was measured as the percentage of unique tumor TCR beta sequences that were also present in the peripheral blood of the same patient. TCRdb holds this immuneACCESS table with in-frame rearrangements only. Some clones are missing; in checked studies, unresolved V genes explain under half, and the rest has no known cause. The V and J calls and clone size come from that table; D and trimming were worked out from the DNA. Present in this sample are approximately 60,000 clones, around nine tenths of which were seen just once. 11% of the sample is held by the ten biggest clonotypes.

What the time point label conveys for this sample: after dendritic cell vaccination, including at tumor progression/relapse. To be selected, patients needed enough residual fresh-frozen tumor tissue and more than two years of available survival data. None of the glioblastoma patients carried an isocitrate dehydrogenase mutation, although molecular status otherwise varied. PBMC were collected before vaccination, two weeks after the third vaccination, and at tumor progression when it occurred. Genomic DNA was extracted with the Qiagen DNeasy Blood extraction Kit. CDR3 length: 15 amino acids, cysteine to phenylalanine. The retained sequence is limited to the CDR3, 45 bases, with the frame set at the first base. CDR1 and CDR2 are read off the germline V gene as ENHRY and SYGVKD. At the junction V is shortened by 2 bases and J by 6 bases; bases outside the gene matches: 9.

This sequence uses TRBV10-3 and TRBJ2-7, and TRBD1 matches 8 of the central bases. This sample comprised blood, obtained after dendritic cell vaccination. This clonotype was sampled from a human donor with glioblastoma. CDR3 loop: CAISESGRGHSEQYF. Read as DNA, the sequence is TGTGCCATCAGTGAGAGCGGCAGGGGGCATAGCGAGCAGTACTTC.